This entry describes one T cell receptor beta chain. The sample comes from a study of CD8 T cells in Susac syndrome. TEMRA cells were FACS-enriched, with CD8+ and CD4+ T cells isolated negatively. Reverse transcription of about 0.45 to 1 ug RNA was carried out with random hexamers. A single record per CDR3 protein comes from TCRdb applying MiXCR to the immunoSEQ multiplex PCR reads. Of some 94,000 distinct CDR3 sequences listed, 85% to 95% are singletons. The origin of this receptor is a human donor with Susac syndrome. Sequencing was performed on CD4+ T cells from PBMCs.

The CDR3 is CASSPTTQPSTDTQYF. Written as DNA, the CDR3 is TGTGCCAGCTCACCTACGACTCAGCCAAGCACAGATACGCAGTATTTT. This chain uses TRBV18 with TRBJ2-3; D is uncertain. The V end lost 3 bases, the J end lost 0 bases, and 13 bases lay between the germline ends. Per germline, CDR1 KGHSH and CDR2 LQKENI. This CDR3 is built from 16 residues.